The sequence of this TCR beta chain was determined in a study of blood T cells in healthy people across ages. Germline V gene lookup returns CDR1 LGHNT and CDR2 FRNRAP. The CDR3 spans 17 residues. The authors ran a second PCR of 7 to 11 cycles using a sample-barcoded 5' primer and a J-beta primer mix. MiXCR was run by TCRdb on the 5' RACE reads, yielding one entry per CDR3 protein. The sample lists 550,000 to 800,000 distinct CDR3 sequences, about 30% occurring once. Remarks on this clonotype: A much larger clone lies one base from this, so it may be a read error.

The chain has TRBV12-5 and TRBJ2-3; TRBD1 matches 7 bases. The receptor was derived from a woman of 80 years or more in good health. Specimen: blood. As DNA, the CDR3 is TGTGCTCGTGGAAAAAATCCCGGGACAGTGAGCACAGATACGCAGTATTTT. Its protein is CARGKNPGTVSTDTQYF.